This T cell receptor (beta chain) was captured in a study of blood T cell repertoires in COVID-19. Study overall: Specimens from acute and convalescent COVID-19 originated in the United States, Italy and Spain. T cells, B-cell-depleted T cells, or PBMCs provided the cDNA or gDNA that served as material.

V shed 5 bases and J 2 bases; nucleotides not matched to a gene: 9. The length of the CDR3 is 16 residues. The germline V gene encodes CDR1 SNHLY and CDR2 FYNNEI. Authors' analysis steps: Reference gene primer amplification gave nucleated cell count estimates. Profiling relied on immunoSEQ multiplex PCR, and the TCRdb table lists in-frame clones only, not all of them. V and J calls and clone size are as listed in that table; D and trimming were resolved from the DNA. This sample carries under 250,000 clones, roughly four fifths of them seen once, and the ten largest clones take approximately 3.5%. The chain links TRBV2 to TRBJ1-2, with 9 bases fitting TRBD1. This TCR was sampled from a woman between 18 and 29 years old with acute or convalescent COVID-19. Sequenced sample: peripheral blood. The CDR3 bases are TGTGCCAGCAGTTGGGACAGGGACGGACACAACTATGGCTACACCTTC. Translated: CASSWDRDGHNYGYTF. The full variable domain, completed using reference TRBV2 and TRBJ1-2, is EPEVTQTPSHQVTQMGQEVILRCVPISNHLYFYWYRQILGQKVEFLVSFYNNEISEKSEIFDDQFSVERPDGSNFTLKIRSTKLEDSAMYFCASSWDRDGHNYGYTFGSGTRLTVV.